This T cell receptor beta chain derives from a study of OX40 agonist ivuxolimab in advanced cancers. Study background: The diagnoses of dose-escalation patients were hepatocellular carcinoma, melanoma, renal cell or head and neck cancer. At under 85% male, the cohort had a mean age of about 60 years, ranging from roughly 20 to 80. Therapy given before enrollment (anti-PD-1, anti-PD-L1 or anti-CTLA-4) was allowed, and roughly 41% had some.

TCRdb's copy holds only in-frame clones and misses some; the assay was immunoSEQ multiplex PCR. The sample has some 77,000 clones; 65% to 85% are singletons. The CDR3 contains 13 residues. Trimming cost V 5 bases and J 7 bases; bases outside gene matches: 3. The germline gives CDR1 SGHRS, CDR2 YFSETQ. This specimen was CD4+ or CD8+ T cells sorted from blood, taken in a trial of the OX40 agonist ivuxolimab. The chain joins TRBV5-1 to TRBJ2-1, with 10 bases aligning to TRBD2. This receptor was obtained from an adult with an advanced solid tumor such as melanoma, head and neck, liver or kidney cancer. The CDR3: CASSLTSGNEQFF. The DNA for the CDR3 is TGCGCCAGCAGTTTGACTAGCGGGAATGAGCAGTTCTTC.